The next 10 T cell receptor beta chains were all read from a single sample in a study of blood T cell repertoires in COVID-19. Sequencing was performed with immunoSEQ multiplex PCR; in TCRdb, only in-frame clones are kept and a portion is missing. Of tens of thousands of clones in the sample, roughly 90% were seen once. The sequenced material came from peripheral blood. Receptors originate from a man aged 50 or older with acute or convalescent COVID-19.

The chain joins TRBV4-3 to TRBJ2-5, with 12 bases identical to TRBD2. The CDR3 has 16 amino acids. V was pared by 1 base and J by 5 bases, with 5 bases of the junction left unmatched. Per germline, CDR1 LGHNA and CDR2 YSLEER. For the CDR3, the DNA is TGCGCCAGCAGCCAAGTCGCTAGCGGGGGGGTGGAGACCCAGTACTTC. Protein sequence: CASSQVASGGVETQYF.

The rearrangement uses TRBV30 and TRBJ2-3; TRBD2 agrees at 14 bases. The J segment lost 3 bases and the V segment lost 0 bases, leaving 5 bases of the junction unmatched. Germline CDR1 is GTSNPN and CDR2 is SVGIG (reference sequence). The CDR3 loop spans 17 amino acids. The CDR3 DNA follows: TGTGCCTGGAGTGTAGGTCGGACTAGCGGGAGGACAGATACGCAGTATTTT. This encodes CAWSVGRTSGRTDTQYF.

This chain uses TRBV6-4 with TRBJ2-1; 9 nucleotides align to TRBD1. Trimming cost V 3 bases and J 9 bases; bases outside gene matches: 6. The CDR3 is 14 amino acids. Germline-derived CDR1 and CDR2 are MRHNA and SNTAGT. The CDR3 reads CASSDWDRASEQFF. In DNA, the CDR3 is TGTGCCAGCAGTGATTGGGACAGGGCGAGTGAGCAGTTCTTC.

The J gene is TRBJ2-1, the V gene TRBV11-3, with TRBD2 identical over 13 bases. This CDR3 has 17 residues. Germline CDR1 reads SGHNT; CDR2 reads YENEEA. J was trimmed by 6 bases and V by 3 bases; bases with no gene match: 8. The CDR3 DNA reads as TGTGCCAGCAGCTTCGAGACTAGCGGGAGGCTCGTCAATGAGCAGTTCTTC. This codes for CASSFETSGRLVNEQFF.

The chain joins TRBV6-5 to TRBJ1-2, with 8 bases aligning to TRBD1. After removal of 5 bases from V and 7 bases from J, the junction contained 0 bases not matched to a gene. The CDR3 has 11 amino acids. The germline gives CDR1 MNHEY, CDR2 SVGAGI. CDR3 sequence: CASSQGAGYTF. CDR3 bases: TGTGCCAGCAGTCAGGGGGCTGGCTACACCTTC.

This sequence joins TRBV2 and TRBJ1-5; D perhaps matches TRBD1 (5 bases). CDR1 and CDR2 (germline): SNHLY, FYNNEI. V was cut by 2 bases and J by 11 bases, with 19 bases left in between. This CDR3 is built from 15 residues. Written as DNA, the CDR3 is TGTGCCAGCAGTGAATTGGACCGGGGCTCGGGGGCCCAGCATTTT. The encoded protein is CASSELDRGSGAQHF. Together with reference TRBV2 and TRBJ1-5, the CDR3 gives the full variable domain: EPEVTQTPSHQVTQMGQEVILRCVPISNHLYFYWYRQILGQKVEFLVSFYNNEISEKSEIFDDQFSVERPDGSNFTLKIRSTKLEDSAMYFCASSELDRGSGAQHFGDGTRLSIL.

The chain combines TRBV7-9 with TRBJ2-4; a weak D match, TRBD2 (6 bases). Germline loops: CDR1 SEHNR, CDR2 FQNEAQ (reference sequence). The CDR3 covers 17 residues. Trimming removed 2 bases at V and 5 bases at J, with 19 bases between. The CDR3 sequence is CASSLIGGRSEENIQYF. In DNA form, the CDR3 reads TGTGCCAGCAGCTTAATCGGAGGGAGAAGTGAAGAAAACATTCAGTACTTC.

The J gene is TRBJ2-4, the V gene TRBV6-6; possible D gene TRBD1, 6 bases. Trimming removed 6 bases at V and 4 bases at J, with 22 bases between. The length of the CDR3 is 17 residues. CDR1 MNHNY and CDR2 SVGAGI come from the germline V gene (reference sequence). Here the CDR3 DNA reads TGTGCCAGCAGCCGACCGGCCACAGGGCAGGCAAAAAACATTCAGTACTTC. Its protein is CASSRPATGQAKNIQYF.

J is TRBJ2-2 and V is TRBV10-1; 10 positions agree with TRBD2. From germline, CDR1 is WNHNN and CDR2 SYGVQD (reference sequence). With 3 bases clipped from V and 5 bases from J, the junction kept 6 bases outside the gene matches. CDR3 length: 16 amino acids. In nucleotides, the CDR3 is TGCGCCAGCAGTGATCTAGCGGGAGTACGGACCGGGGAGCTGTTTTTT. Translating it yields CASSDLAGVRTGELFF.

The genes are TRBV5-1 and TRBJ1-1; 10 positions agree with TRBD1. CDR1 and CDR2 from the germline V gene are SGHRS and YFSETQ. V dropped 5 bases and J dropped 1; count of bases not matched to a gene: 5. This CDR3 is 15 amino acids long. CDR3 bases: TGCGCCAGCAGTCCACGACAGGGGGCGAACACTGAAGCTTTCTTT. The encoded protein is CASSPRQGANTEAFF.